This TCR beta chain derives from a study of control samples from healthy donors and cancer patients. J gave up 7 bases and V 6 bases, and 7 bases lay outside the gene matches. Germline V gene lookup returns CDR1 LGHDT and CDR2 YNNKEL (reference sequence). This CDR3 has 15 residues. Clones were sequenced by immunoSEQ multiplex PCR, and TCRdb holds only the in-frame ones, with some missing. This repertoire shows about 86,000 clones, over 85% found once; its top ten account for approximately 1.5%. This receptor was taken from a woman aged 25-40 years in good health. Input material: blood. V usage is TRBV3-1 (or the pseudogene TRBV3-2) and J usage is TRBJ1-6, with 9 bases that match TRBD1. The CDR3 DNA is TGTGCCAGCAGACGACAGGGGGGGATGAATTCACCCCTCCACTTT. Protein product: CASRRQGGMNSPLHF.